This T cell receptor beta chain was identified during a study of OX40 agonist ivuxolimab in advanced cancers. With 1 base removed from V and 4 bases from J, the gap between germline ends came to 13 bases. The length of the CDR3 is 15 residues. CDR1 MNHNS and CDR2 SASEGT come from the germline V gene. Produced via immunoSEQ multiplex PCR; TCRdb's table is partial and in-frame only. The sample has about 51,000 clones; roughly 86% are singletons. Material: CD4+ or CD8+ T cells sorted from blood, obtained in a trial of the OX40 agonist ivuxolimab. This TCR came from an adult with an advanced solid tumor such as melanoma, head and neck, liver or kidney cancer. The gene calls are TRBV6-1 and TRBJ2-5; tentatively, D is TRBD1 or TRBD2 (5 bases each). CDR3 sequence: CASSEVTRGRETQYF. In DNA form, the CDR3 reads TGTGCCAGCAGTGAAGTAACTAGGGGTAGAGAGACCCAGTACTTC.